This entry concerns a single T cell receptor (beta chain). CDR1 is SGHRS and CDR2 is YFSETQ in the germline V gene. The CDR3 is made up of 15 amino acids. The junction had 7 bases not matched to a gene; V was cut back by 2 bases and J by 6 bases. Profiled with immunoSEQ multiplex PCR; TCRdb holds only in-frame clones, not every one. Among about a million clones listed, 75% were seen once. This entry is derived from a study of shared clonotypes between healthy human individuals. V and J are TRBV5-1 and TRBJ2-7; 11 bases match TRBD2. This sequence was found in a man between 18 and 35 years old in good health. Sequencing was performed on memory CD4+ T cells sorted from blood. Subset denoted: CD45RA-negative fraction. CDR3 residues: CASSFLLAGAREQYF. The CDR3, as DNA: TGCGCCAGCAGCTTCTTACTAGCGGGGGCTCGCGAGCAGTACTTC.